What follows are 3 T cell receptor beta chains derived from one specimen sequenced in a study of blood T cell repertoires in COVID-19. Here immunoSEQ multiplex PCR was the method, and the copy in TCRdb shows in-frame clones only, minus some. In the table there are fewer than 45,000 clones, roughly nine tenths of which are singletons. The sequenced sample consisted of peripheral blood. The receptors here all came from a human donor in a cohort sampled during active COVID-19.

This clone came up once. The junction shows a germline mismatch at one end, possibly a read error. This chain links TRBV7-3 with TRBJ2-1; D perhaps matches TRBD2 (5 bases). The CDR3 consists of 13 residues. Germline V gives CDR1 SGHTA, CDR2 FQGTGA. The CDR3 protein is CASSLTHRGEQFF. The CDR3 nucleotides are TGTGCCAGCAGCCTAACACACCGGGGTGAGCAGTTCTTC.

The chain joins TRBV6-5 to TRBJ1-5, with a possible D match to TRBD1 (5 bases). The CDR3 length is 15 residues. V dropped 6 bases and J dropped 2 bases, with 14 bases sitting between them. CDR1 MNHEY and CDR2 SVGAGI come from the germline V gene. The CDR3 DNA follows: TGTGCCAGCAGCGGCTGGGGAGGGGGCAATCAGCCCCAGCATTTT. This translates into CASSGWGGGNQPQHF.

The chain carries TRBV7-9 and TRBJ2-7; no definite D call. The CDR3 loop spans 15 amino acids. CDR1 and CDR2 (germline): SEHNR, FQNEAQ (reference sequence). The V end was cut by 2 bases, the J end by 7 bases, with 18 bases between. The CDR3 nucleotides read TGTGCCAGCAGCTTATATCAGGCCGAGAAGTGGGAGCAGTACTTC. Translating gives CASSLYQAEKWEQYF.